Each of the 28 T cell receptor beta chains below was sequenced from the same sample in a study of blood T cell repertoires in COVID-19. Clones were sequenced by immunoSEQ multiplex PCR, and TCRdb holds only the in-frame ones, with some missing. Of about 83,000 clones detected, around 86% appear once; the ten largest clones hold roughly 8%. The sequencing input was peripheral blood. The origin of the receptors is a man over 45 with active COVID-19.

The CDR3 protein is CASSIDRGAYNEQFF. The CDR3 DNA reads TGTGCCAGTAGTATTGACAGGGGCGCCTACAATGAGCAGTTCTTC. The chain has TRBV19 and TRBJ2-1; 8 bases agree with TRBD1. This CDR3 is built from 15 residues. Looked up from germline, CDR1 is LNHDA and CDR2 is SQIVND (reference sequence). After removal of 3 bases from V and 2 bases from J, the junction contained 3 bases not matched to a gene.

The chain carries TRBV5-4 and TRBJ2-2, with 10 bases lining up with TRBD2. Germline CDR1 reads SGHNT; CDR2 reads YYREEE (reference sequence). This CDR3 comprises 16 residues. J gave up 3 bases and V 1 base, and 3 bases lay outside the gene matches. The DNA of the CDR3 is TGTGCCAGCAGCTTGCTAGCGGGAGTAGACACCGGGGAGCTGTTTTTT. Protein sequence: CASSLLAGVDTGELFF. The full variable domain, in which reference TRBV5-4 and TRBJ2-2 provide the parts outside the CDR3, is ETGVTQSPTHLIKTRGQQVTLRCSSQSGHNTVSWYQQALGQGPQFIFQYYREEENGRGNFPPRFSGLQFPNYSSELNVNALELDDSALYLCASSLLAGVDTGELFFGEGSRLTVL.

CDR3 protein: CASSQSHAGNSPLHF. As DNA, the CDR3 is TGCGCCAGCAGCCAAAGCCACGCCGGGAATTCACCCCTCCACTTT. The chain uses TRBV4-3 and TRBJ1-6; D gene uncertain. V lost 2 bases, J lost 7 bases, and 12 bases lay in between. This CDR3 is 15 amino acids long. Germline lookup yields CDR1 LGHNA and CDR2 YSLEER.

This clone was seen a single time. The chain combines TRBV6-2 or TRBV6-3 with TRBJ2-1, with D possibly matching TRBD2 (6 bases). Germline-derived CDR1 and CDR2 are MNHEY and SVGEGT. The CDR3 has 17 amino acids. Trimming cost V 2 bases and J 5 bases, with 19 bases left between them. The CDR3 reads CASSYGNNAGRDNEQFF. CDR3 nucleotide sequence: TGTGCCAGCAGTTACGGTAACAACGCGGGACGAGACAATGAGCAGTTCTTC.

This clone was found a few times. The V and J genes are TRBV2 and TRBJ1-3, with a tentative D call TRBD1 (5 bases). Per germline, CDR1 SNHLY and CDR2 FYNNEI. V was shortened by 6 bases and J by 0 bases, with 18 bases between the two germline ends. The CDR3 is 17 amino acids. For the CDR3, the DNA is TGTGCCAGCAGGGAAAGCCGGGACTTCGGCTCTGGAAACACCATATATTTT. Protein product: CASRESRDFGSGNTIYF.

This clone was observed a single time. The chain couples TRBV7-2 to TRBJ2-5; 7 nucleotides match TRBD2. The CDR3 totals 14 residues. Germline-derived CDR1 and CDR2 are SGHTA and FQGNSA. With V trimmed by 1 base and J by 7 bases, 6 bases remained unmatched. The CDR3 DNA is TGTGCCAGCAGCTTAGGCGCGGGAGAAGCGACCCAGTACTTC. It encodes CASSLGAGEATQYF.

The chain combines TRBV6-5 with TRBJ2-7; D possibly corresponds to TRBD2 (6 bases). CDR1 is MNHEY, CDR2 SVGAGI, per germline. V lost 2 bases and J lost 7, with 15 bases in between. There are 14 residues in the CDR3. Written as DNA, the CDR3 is TGTGCCAGCAGTTACATGCGGGGTGGGGGAGAGCAGTACTTC. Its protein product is CASSYMRGGGEQYF.

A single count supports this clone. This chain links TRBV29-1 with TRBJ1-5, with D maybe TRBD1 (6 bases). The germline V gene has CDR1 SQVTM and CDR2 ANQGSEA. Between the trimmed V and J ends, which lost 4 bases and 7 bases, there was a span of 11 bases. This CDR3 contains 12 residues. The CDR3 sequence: CSVVAGGQPQHF. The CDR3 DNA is TGCAGCGTTGTCGCTGGGGGCCAGCCCCAGCATTTT. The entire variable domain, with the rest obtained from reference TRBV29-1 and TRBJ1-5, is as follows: SAVISQKPSRDICQRGTSLTIQCQVDSQVTMMFWYRQQPGQSLTLIATANQGSEATYESGFVIDKFPISRPNLTFSTLTVSNMSPEDSSIYLCSVVAGGQPQHFGDGTRLSIL.

CDR3 sequence (DNA): TGTGCCAGCAAGGAATCCCGGCTTGGGAGTGAAAAACTGTTTTTT. It specifies CASKESRLGSEKLFF. The rearrangement links TRBV6-5 to TRBJ1-4; D not resolved. The CDR3 spans 15 residues. Trimming left V 7 bases short and J 7 bases short, with 19 bases between. Germline V gene lookup returns CDR1 MNHEY and CDR2 SVGAGI.

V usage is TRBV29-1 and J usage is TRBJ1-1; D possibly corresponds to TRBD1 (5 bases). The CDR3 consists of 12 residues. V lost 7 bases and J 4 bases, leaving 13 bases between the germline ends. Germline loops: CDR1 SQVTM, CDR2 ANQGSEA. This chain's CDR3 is CSALDRGTEAFF. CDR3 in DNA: TGCAGCGCTTTAGATAGGGGCACTGAAGCTTTCTTT.

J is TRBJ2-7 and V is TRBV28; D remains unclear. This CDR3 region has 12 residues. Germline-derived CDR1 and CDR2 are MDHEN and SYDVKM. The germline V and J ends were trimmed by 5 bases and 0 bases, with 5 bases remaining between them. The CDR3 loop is CASSTTSYEQYF. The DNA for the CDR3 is TGTGCCAGCAGTACAACCTCCTACGAGCAGTACTTC.

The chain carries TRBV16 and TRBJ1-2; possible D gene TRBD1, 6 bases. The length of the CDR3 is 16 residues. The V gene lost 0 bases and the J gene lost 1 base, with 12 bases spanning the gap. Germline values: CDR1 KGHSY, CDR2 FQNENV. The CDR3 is CASSQSQGISNYGYTF. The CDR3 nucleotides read TGTGCCAGCAGCCAATCCCAGGGGATAAGTAACTATGGCTACACCTTC.

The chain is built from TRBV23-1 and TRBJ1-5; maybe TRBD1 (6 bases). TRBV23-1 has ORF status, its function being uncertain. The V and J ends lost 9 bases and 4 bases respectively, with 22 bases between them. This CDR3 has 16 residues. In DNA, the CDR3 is TGCGCCAGACAGGGTGGGCAGAGAGTACAAAATCAGCCCCAGCATTTT. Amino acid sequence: CARQGGQRVQNQPQHF.

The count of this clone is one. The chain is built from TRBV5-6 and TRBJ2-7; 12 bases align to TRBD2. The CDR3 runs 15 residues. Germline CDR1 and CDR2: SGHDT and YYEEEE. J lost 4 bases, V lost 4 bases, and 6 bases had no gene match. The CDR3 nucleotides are TGTGCCAGCAGCCGGGGACTAGCGGGTCTATACGAGCAGTACTTC. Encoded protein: CASSRGLAGLYEQYF.

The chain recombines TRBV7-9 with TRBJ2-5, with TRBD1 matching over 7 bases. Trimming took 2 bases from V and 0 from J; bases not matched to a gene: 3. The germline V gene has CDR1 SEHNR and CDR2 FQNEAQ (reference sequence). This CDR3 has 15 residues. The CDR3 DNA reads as TGTGCCAGCAGCTTACCGGGACAGAACCAAGAGACCCAGTACTTC. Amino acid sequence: CASSLPGQNQETQYF. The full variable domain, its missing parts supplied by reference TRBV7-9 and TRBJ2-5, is DTGVSQNPRHKITKRGQNVTFRCDPISEHNRLYWYRQTLGQGPEFLTYFQNEAQLEKSRLLSDRFSAERPKGSFSTLEIQRTEQGDSAMYLCASSLPGQNQETQYFGPGTRLLVL.

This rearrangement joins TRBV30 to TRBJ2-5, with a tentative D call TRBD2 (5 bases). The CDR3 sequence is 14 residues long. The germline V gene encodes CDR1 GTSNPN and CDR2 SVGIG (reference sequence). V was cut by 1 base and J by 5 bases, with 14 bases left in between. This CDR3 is CAWSGLGSIETQYF. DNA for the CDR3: TGTGCCTGGAGTGGCCTAGGGAGCATCGAGACCCAGTACTTC.

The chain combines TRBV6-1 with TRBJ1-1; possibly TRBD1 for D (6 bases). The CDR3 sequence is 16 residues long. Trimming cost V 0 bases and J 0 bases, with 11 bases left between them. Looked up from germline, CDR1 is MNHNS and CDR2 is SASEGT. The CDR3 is CASSEAGQPMNTEAFF. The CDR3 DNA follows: TGTGCCAGCAGTGAAGCAGGACAGCCCATGAACACTGAAGCTTTCTTT.

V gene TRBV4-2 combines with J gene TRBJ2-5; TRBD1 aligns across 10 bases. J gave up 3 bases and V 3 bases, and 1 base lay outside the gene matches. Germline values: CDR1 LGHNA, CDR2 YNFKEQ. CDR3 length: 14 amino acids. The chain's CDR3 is CASSQGQGKETQYF. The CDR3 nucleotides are TGTGCCAGCAGCCAGGGACAGGGGAAAGAGACCCAGTACTTC.

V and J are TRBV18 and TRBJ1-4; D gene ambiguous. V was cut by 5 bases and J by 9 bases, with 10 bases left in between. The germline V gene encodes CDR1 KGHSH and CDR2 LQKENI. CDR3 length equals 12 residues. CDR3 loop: CASSSEEKKLFF. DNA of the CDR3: TGTGCCAGCTCATCCGAAGAGAAAAAACTGTTTTTT.

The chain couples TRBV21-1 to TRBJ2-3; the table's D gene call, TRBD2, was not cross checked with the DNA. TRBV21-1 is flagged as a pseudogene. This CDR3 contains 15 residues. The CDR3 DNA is TGTGCCAGCAGCAACTTTAGCGGGAGGGCGCATACGCAGTATTTT. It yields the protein CASSNFSGRAHTQYF.

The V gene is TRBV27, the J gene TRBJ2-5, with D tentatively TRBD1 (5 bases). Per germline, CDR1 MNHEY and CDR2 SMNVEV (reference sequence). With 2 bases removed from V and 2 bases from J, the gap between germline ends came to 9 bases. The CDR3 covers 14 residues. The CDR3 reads CASSLRSGQETQYF. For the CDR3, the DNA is TGTGCCAGCAGTTTAAGGTCAGGGCAAGAGACCCAGTACTTC.

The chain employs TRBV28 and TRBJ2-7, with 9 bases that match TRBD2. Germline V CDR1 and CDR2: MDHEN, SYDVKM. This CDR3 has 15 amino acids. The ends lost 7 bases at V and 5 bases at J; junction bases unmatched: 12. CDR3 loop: CASTLAGGGADEQYF. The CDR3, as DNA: TGTGCCAGCACCTTGGCAGGCGGGGGGGCCGACGAGCAGTACTTC.

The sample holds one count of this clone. The CDR3 sequence: CASSLLQGPAFF. The CDR3 nucleotides read TGTGCCAGCAGCTTATTACAGGGACCAGCTTTCTTT. The chain carries TRBV7-8 and TRBJ1-1, with D possibly being TRBD1 (6 bases). Germline V gene sequence: CDR1 SGHVS, CDR2 FQNEAQ. Trimming removed 2 bases from V and 10 bases from J, with 11 bases in between. CDR3 length: 12 residues.

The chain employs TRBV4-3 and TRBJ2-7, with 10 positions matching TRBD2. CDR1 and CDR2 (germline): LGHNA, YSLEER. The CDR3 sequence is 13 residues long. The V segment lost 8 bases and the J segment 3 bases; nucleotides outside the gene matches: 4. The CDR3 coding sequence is TGCGCCAGCGCTAGCGGGAGAAACTACGAGCAGTACTTC. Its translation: CASASGRNYEQYF.

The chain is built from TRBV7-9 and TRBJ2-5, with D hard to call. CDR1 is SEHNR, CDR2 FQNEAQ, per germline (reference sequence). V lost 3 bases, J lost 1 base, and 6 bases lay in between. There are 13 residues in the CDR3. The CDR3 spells CASSFTPQETQYF. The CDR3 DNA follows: TGTGCCAGCAGCTTTACACCCCAAGAGACCCAGTACTTC. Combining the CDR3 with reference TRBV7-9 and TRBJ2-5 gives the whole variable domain DTGVSQNPRHKITKRGQNVTFRCDPISEHNRLYWYRQTLGQGPEFLTYFQNEAQLEKSRLLSDRFSAERPKGSFSTLEIQRTEQGDSAMYLCASSFTPQETQYFGPGTRLLVL.

CDR3 in DNA: TGTGCCAGCATCGGGGGGCGGCGCTACAATGAGCAGTTCTTC. Translated, it gives CASIGGRRYNEQFF. The J gene is TRBJ2-1, the V gene TRBV7-8, with D maybe TRBD2 (7 bases). CDR3 length equals 14 residues. V gave up 7 bases and J gave up 3 bases, with 13 bases separating them. CDR1 is SGHVS and CDR2 is FQNEAQ in the germline V gene.

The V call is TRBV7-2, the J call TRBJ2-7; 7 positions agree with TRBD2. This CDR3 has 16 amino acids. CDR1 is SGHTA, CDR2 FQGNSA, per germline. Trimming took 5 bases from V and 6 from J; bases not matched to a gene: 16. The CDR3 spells CASSPRAAGVTSEQYF. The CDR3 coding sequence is TGTGCCAGCAGCCCTCGGGCGGCGGGAGTAACAAGCGAGCAGTACTTC.

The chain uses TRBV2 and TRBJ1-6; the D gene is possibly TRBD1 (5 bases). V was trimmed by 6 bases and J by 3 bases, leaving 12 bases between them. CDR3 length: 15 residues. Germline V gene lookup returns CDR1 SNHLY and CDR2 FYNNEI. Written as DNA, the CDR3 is TGTGCCAGCAGAGCCGACAGCCTCTATAATTCACCCCTCCACTTT. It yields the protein CASRADSLYNSPLHF.